This T cell receptor beta chain appears in the sequencing data of a study of Ad26.COV2.S vaccination and SARS-CoV-2 variants. Trimming took 7 bases from V and 6 from J, leaving 13 bases between them. This CDR3 contains 13 residues. The germline CDR1 and CDR2 sequences are MNHEY and SVGAGI. Of note for this clone: Its antigen remains unknown.

The table came from immunoSEQ multiplex PCR; TCRdb's copy has only in-frame clones and leaves some out. The sample has almost 400,000 clones; about 91% are singletons. The treatment here: approximately 18 received Ad26.COV2.S at low or high dose, single or two shots; about five received placebo; per-sample allocation not given. Specimen acquisition occurred on day 63 following the initial vaccine or placebo injection. Within Boston, the person who donated was an adult of 18-55 years. An Ad26 vector carrying the Wuhan-strain SARS-CoV-2 spike served as the vaccine. Whole-study results and caveats: Breadth and depth estimates from TCRs may understate total T cell responses.

This sequence joins TRBV6-5 and TRBJ1-5, with a tentative D call TRBD1 (6 bases). The clonotype was recovered from a person aged 18 to 65 who received the Ad26.COV2.S COVID-19 vaccine or a placebo. The sample in question was peripheral blood, obtained in a trial of Ad26.COV2.S vaccine versus placebo. Written as DNA, the CDR3 is TGTGCCAGCAATCAGGGGTTAGGTCAGCCCCAGCATTTT. Its translation: CASNQGLGQPQHF.